A single sample is the source of the 14 T cell receptor beta chains below, sequenced in a study of tumor and adjacent non-tumor tissue in lung cancer. The library came from three nested PCR rounds adapted from ARM-PCR protocols. TCRdb used MiXCR to reprocess the multiplex PCR reads, holding one entry per CDR3 protein. The sample holds 44,000 or so distinct CDR3 sequences, 60% to 70% seen once. The template was RNA from unsorted bulk tissue. The normal lung tissue was taken more than 3 cm from the tumor edge. The specimen sequenced was distant non-tumor lung tissue. The receptor source for this set is a woman aged 40 to 50 with non-small cell lung cancer.

This clonotype showed up just a few times. Germline and junction disagree at one end, which may indicate a read error. The chain joins TRBV12-3 or TRBV12-4 to TRBJ2-7; 7 bases fit TRBD2. The CDR3 spans 12 residues. The CDR3 is CTSSPYSGEQYF. CDR3 DNA: TGTACCAGCAGCCCATATAGCGGGGAGCAGTACTTC.

As regards this clonotype: A much larger clone differs from this one at a single base, so this may be a read error. The rearrangement joins TRBV12-3 or TRBV12-4 to TRBJ1-1; a possible D gene is TRBD1 (5 bases). CDR3 size: 11 residues. This CDR3 reads CASSRGGEAIF. Here the CDR3 DNA reads TGTGCCAGCAGTAGGGGTGGTGAAGCTATCTTT.

About this clonotype itself: With a much larger clone just one base away, this may be a read error. The gene calls are TRBV13 and TRBJ1-2; D is ambiguous. Trimming pared 6 bases from V and 5 bases from J, leaving 10 bases between. Germline assignment: CDR1 PRHDT and CDR2 FYEKMQ (reference sequence). There are 12 residues in the CDR3. The CDR3 coding sequence is TGTGCCAGCAGAGGTCTAGAGTATGGCTACACCTTC. This gives the protein CASRGLEYGYTF.

The table lists this clonotype with a count of one. The junction does not match germline at one end; this may be a read error. This chain uses TRBV6-6 with TRBJ2-2, with a possible D match to TRBD1 (6 bases). The length of the CDR3 is 13 residues. Germline V gene sequence: CDR1 MNHNY, CDR2 SVGAGI (reference sequence). The CDR3 bases are TGTACCAGCGCCCGGGACAATACCGGGGAGCTGTTTTTT. Its translation is CTSARDNTGELFF.

Of note for this clonotype: The conserved final phenylalanine or tryptophan is absent from the CDR3, which likely points to a read error. The J gene is TRBJ2-6, the V gene TRBV11-2; D gene ambiguous. V lost 7 bases and J 2 bases, leaving 15 bases between the germline ends. Germline assignment: CDR1 SGHAT and CDR2 FQNNGV. There are 16 residues in the CDR3. This chain's CDR3 is CASNWSDLPGANVLTL. Here the CDR3 DNA reads TGTGCCAGCAACTGGTCAGACCTCCCTGGGGCCAACGTCCTGACTCTC.

Of note for this clonotype: The junction and the germline gene differ at one end; a read error may be behind it. The V call is TRBV11-2, the J call TRBJ2-3; TRBD2 is a possible D gene (6 bases). In germline, CDR1 is SGHAT, CDR2 FQNNGV. The CDR3 contains 14 residues. For the CDR3, the DNA is TGTGACAGCAGCCCCCGGGGGACCTCAGATACGCAGTATTTT. Its protein is CDSSPRGTSDTQYF.

With regard to this clonotype: As the CDR3 is not closed by the conserved phenylalanine or tryptophan, this likely results from a read error. The V call is TRBV10-3, the J call TRBJ2-7; D unclear. The V gene's germline CDR1 is ENHRY and CDR2 SYGVKD. This CDR3 region has 14 residues. In DNA form, the CDR3 reads TGTCCCATCAGTGAGTCGACCCAAGCTTACGAGCAGTACTTA. Encoded protein: CPISESTQAYEQYL.

This clonotype came up a few times. The chain recombines TRBV28 with TRBJ2-5; no definite D call. CDR3 size: 13 residues. V was clipped by 2 bases and J by 3 bases, with 7 bases between them. Germline V CDR1 and CDR2: MDHEN, SYDVKM. The CDR3 spells CASSLGSEETQYF. CDR3 bases: TGTGCCAGCAGTTTAGGTAGTGAAGAGACCCAGTACTTC.

As for this clonotype: A junction end diverges from the germline sequence, so it may reflect a read error. This chain joins TRBV12-3 or TRBV12-4 and TRBJ1-4, with D perhaps TRBD1 (5 bases). The length of the CDR3 is 16 residues. The CDR3 protein is CASSLGMGEENEKVFF. The CDR3 DNA reads as TGTGCCAGCAGTTTAGGCATGGGGGAAGAAAATGAAAAAGTGTTTTTT.

This clonotype appeared a few times. Just one base apart from a much larger clone, this may be a read error. Here the CDR3 omits its conserved ending phenylalanine or tryptophan, so a read error is the likely source. The rearrangement joins TRBV11-2 to TRBJ2-1; a weak D match, TRBD2 (5 bases). V lost 1 base to trimming and J lost 8 bases, with 12 bases between them. Per the germline V gene, CDR1 is SGHAT and CDR2 is FQNNGV. This CDR3 is 14 amino acids long. This chain's CDR3 is CASSLVGLADEQFL. CDR3 DNA sequence: TGTGCCAGCAGCTTAGTTGGGCTAGCCGATGAGCAGTTCCTC.

As concerns this clonotype: The junction shows a germline mismatch at one end, possibly a read error. V and J are TRBV20-1 and TRBJ2-7; TRBD2 might be the D (5 bases). The CDR3 length is 13 residues. Germline CDR1 reads DFQATT; CDR2 reads SNEGSKA (reference sequence). The CDR3 spells CNAIPGGSCEQYF. CDR3 nucleotide sequence: TGCAATGCTATCCCTGGAGGCTCCTGCGAGCAGTACTTC.

J is TRBJ1-1 and V is TRBV11-3; no clear D. The CDR3 extends over 15 amino acids. V gave up 7 bases and J gave up 13 bases, with 28 bases separating them. In germline, CDR1 is SGHNT, CDR2 YENEEA. CDR3 region: CASTPSWERQIKVFF. CDR3 sequence (DNA): TGTGCCAGCACCCCGAGCTGGGAAAGGCAGATTAAAGTTTTCTTT.

The chain employs TRBV29-1 and TRBJ1-2; 7 bases are a match to TRBD1. CDR1 SQVTM and CDR2 ANQGSEA come from the germline V gene. The length of the CDR3 is 16 residues. The J segment lost 5 bases and the V segment lost 6 bases, leaving 18 bases of the junction unmatched. As DNA, the CDR3 is TGCAGCGTCCCGTATTACTCAGGGGGGAGCAAGTATGGCTACACCTTC. Translated, it gives CSVPYYSGGSKYGYTF.

The V gene is TRBV29-1, the J gene TRBJ2-1; tentatively, D is TRBD1 (6 bases). Germline lookup yields CDR1 SQVTM and CDR2 ANQGSEA. Trimming removed 4 bases at V and 6 bases at J, with 16 bases between. The CDR3 has 14 residues. The chain's CDR3 is CSVARGTGSNEQFF. DNA for the CDR3: TGCAGCGTTGCCCGCGGTACAGGGAGCAATGAGCAGTTCTTC.